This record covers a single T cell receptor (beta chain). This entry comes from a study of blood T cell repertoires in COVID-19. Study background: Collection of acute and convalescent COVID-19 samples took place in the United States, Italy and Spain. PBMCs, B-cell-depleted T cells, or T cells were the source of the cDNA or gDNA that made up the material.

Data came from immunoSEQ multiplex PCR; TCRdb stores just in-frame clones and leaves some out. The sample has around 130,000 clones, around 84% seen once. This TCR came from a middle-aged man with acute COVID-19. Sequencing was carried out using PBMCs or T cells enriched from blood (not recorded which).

The CDR3 is CASSQEGTTEAFF. As DNA, the CDR3 is TGTGCCAGCAGCCAGGAGGGGACCACTGAAGCTTTCTTT. The rearrangement uses TRBV3-1 (or the pseudogene TRBV3-2) and TRBJ1-1; D is possibly TRBD1 (5 bases). The V and J ends lost 3 bases and 4 bases respectively, with 9 bases between them. Per the germline V gene, CDR1 is LGHDT and CDR2 is YNNKEL (reference sequence). CDR3 size: 13 residues.